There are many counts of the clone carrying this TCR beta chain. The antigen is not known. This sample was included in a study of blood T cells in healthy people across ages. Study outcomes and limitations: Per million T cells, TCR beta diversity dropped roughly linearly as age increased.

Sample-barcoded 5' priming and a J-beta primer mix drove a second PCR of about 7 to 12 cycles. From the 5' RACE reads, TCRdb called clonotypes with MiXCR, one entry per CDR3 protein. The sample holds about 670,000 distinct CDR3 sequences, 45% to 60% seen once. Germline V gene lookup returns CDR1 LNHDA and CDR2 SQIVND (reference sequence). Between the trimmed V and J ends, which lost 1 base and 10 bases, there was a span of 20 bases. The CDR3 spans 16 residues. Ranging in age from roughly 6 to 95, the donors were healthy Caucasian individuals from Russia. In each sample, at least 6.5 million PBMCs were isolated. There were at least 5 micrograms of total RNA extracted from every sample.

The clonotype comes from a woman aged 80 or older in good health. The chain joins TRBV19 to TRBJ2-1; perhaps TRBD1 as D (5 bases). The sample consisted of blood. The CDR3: CASSIVTFGAVREQFF. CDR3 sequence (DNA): TGTGCCAGTAGTATAGTAACGTTTGGGGCTGTGCGGGAGCAGTTCTTC.